The clone carrying this TCR beta chain was counted at least ten times. Germline CDR1 and CDR2: GTSNPN and SVGIG (reference sequence). Trimming pared 6 bases from V and 0 bases from J, leaving 15 bases between. The CDR3 loop spans 14 amino acids. Active moderate-to-severe ophthalmopathy, Clinical Activity Score at least 3, NOSPECS at least 4, under 3 months' duration. This sample is drawn from a study of T cells in Graves' hyperthyroidism and ophthalmopathy. Amplification targeted TCR beta CDR3 regions from RNA transcripts. With the HTBI primer set, the TCR CDR3 went through a first round of RT-PCR. One entry per CDR3 protein, called by TCRdb with MiXCR from the multiplex PCR reads. The sample contains more than 350,000 distinct CDR3 sequences, roughly 15% of which appear only once.

Sequenced material: blood. V is TRBV30 and J is TRBJ2-7; D gene unclear. The TCR comes from a woman aged 60-75 years with Graves' ophthalmopathy. The CDR3 sequence: CACQLYFNSYEQYF. DNA of the CDR3: TGTGCCTGCCAGTTGTACTTTAACTCCTACGAGCAGTACTTC.